A selection of T cell receptor beta chains follows, all from one sample in a study of beta chain features in type 1 diabetes. The data were produced by immunoSEQ multiplex PCR, yet TCRdb's version contains in-frame clones alone and is incomplete. The profile shows 500,000 to 650,000 clones, roughly 12% of them singletons. The sample taken for sequencing was naive CD4+ T cells from blood. Receptors originate from a man aged 30 to 45 with type 1 diabetes. Each CDR3 is given with its conserved first and last residue. A D gene is named only where the DNA matches it firmly. Clone size is given for some rows only: seen once, a few or many times, or a class if the clone is expanded.

d_gene: TRBD1; v_gene: TRBV5-1; abundance: few; j_gene: TRBJ1-1; CDR3aa: CASSLEWRQGEAFF; CDR3nt: TGCGCCAGCAGCTTGGAGTGGAGACAGGGGGAAGCTTTCTTT
d_gene: -; v_gene: TRBV18; abundance: -; j_gene: TRBJ1-4; CDR3aa: CASSPLQEPNEKLFF; CDR3nt: TGTGCCAGCTCACCACTACAGGAGCCTAATGAAAAACTGTTTTTT
d_gene: -; v_gene: TRBV4-1; abundance: -; j_gene: TRBJ2-1; CDR3aa: CASSQAWAGGADRVGEQFF; CDR3nt: TGCGCCAGCAGCCAAGCATGGGCCGGGGGCGCCGATCGAGTAGGTGAGCAGTTCTTC
d_gene: TRBD1; v_gene: TRBV9; abundance: -; j_gene: TRBJ1-6; CDR3aa: CASSERGPGQGFSRGAYNSPLHF; CDR3nt: TGTGCCAGCAGCGAGAGGGGACCCGGACAGGGGTTCTCCAGGGGAGCCTATAATTCACCCCTCCACTTT
d_gene: TRBD1; v_gene: TRBV7-8; abundance: few; j_gene: TRBJ1-3; CDR3aa: CASSLRDRTNTIYF; CDR3nt: TGTGCCAGCAGCCTCCGGGACAGGACGAACACCATATATTTT
d_gene: -; v_gene: TRBV5-4; abundance: few; j_gene: TRBJ1-1; CDR3aa: CASSRNTEAFF; CDR3nt: TGTGCCAGCAGCAGGAACACTGAAGCTTTCTTT
d_gene: -; v_gene: TRBV5-6; abundance: -; j_gene: TRBJ1-3; CDR3aa: CASSLWGLGNTIYF; CDR3nt: TGTGCCAGCAGCTTGTGGGGACTTGGAAACACCATATATTTT
d_gene: TRBD1; v_gene: TRBV27; abundance: few; j_gene: TRBJ1-2; CDR3aa: CASSRGGMGYGYTF; CDR3nt: TGTGCCAGCAGCAGAGGGGGCATGGGCTATGGCTACACCTTC
d_gene: TRBD1; v_gene: TRBV27; abundance: few; j_gene: TRBJ1-2; CDR3aa: CASSSGQEGGYTF; CDR3nt: TGTGCCAGCAGTTCTGGACAGGAAGGGGGCTACACCTTC
d_gene: TRBD1; v_gene: TRBV19; abundance: -; j_gene: TRBJ1-2; CDR3aa: CASSLGDREASF; CDR3nt: TGTGCCAGTAGTTTGGGGGACAGGGAGGCCTCTTTC
d_gene: -; v_gene: TRBV29-1; abundance: few; j_gene: TRBJ2-1; CDR3aa: CSGTGAPYNEQFF; CDR3nt: TGCAGCGGGACGGGAGCTCCTTACAATGAGCAGTTCTTC
d_gene: -; v_gene: TRBV5-4; abundance: -; j_gene: TRBJ2-5; CDR3aa: CASRSRIQETQYF; CDR3nt: TGTGCCAGCAGGTCGAGGATCCAAGAGACCCAGTACTTC
d_gene: -; v_gene: TRBV9; abundance: few; j_gene: TRBJ1-1; CDR3aa: CASSVGVKNTEAFF; CDR3nt: TGTGCCAGCAGCGTAGGAGTAAAGAACACTGAAGCTTTCTTT
d_gene: TRBD2; v_gene: TRBV7-6; abundance: few; j_gene: TRBJ2-3; CDR3aa: CASSPETSLGRETQYF; CDR3nt: TGTGCCAGCAGCCCCGAGACTAGCCTCGGAAGGGAGACGCAGTATTTT
d_gene: -; v_gene: TRBV19; abundance: -; j_gene: TRBJ2-4; CDR3aa: CASSIAQGWNIQYF; CDR3nt: TGTGCCAGTAGTATCGCGCAGGGATGGAACATTCAGTACTTC
d_gene: TRBD1; v_gene: TRBV6-5; abundance: -; j_gene: TRBJ2-3; CDR3aa: CASSPDRSTDTQYF; CDR3nt: TGTGCCAGCAGTCCGGACAGGAGCACAGATACGCAGTATTTT
d_gene: -; v_gene: TRBV29-1; abundance: -; j_gene: TRBJ1-2; CDR3aa: CSVEGGYTF; CDR3nt: TGCAGCGTTGAGGGTGGCTACACCTTC
d_gene: TRBD1; v_gene: TRBV29-1; abundance: -; j_gene: TRBJ1-2; CDR3aa: CSVEDPHRGIGYTF; CDR3nt: TGCAGCGTTGAAGATCCGCACAGGGGTATCGGCTACACCTTC
d_gene: TRBD2; v_gene: TRBV6-5; abundance: few; j_gene: TRBJ2-2; CDR3aa: CASMRGGDPGGELFF; CDR3nt: TGTGCCAGTATGCGGGGGGGCGATCCCGGCGGGGAGCTGTTTTTT
d_gene: -; v_gene: TRBV9; abundance: -; j_gene: TRBJ2-2; CDR3aa: CASQRDTGELFF; CDR3nt: TGTGCCAGTCAGCGGGACACCGGGGAGCTGTTTTTT
d_gene: TRBD1; v_gene: TRBV7-9; abundance: -; j_gene: TRBJ1-1; CDR3aa: CASSWTGTENTEAFF; CDR3nt: TGTGCCAGCAGCTGGACCGGGACAGAGAACACTGAAGCTTTCTTT
d_gene: -; v_gene: TRBV18; abundance: -; j_gene: TRBJ1-1; CDR3aa: CASSPEVRANTEAFF; CDR3nt: TGTGCCAGCTCACCCGAGGTCAGGGCGAACACTGAAGCTTTCTTT
d_gene: -; v_gene: TRBV7-6; abundance: few; j_gene: TRBJ2-7; CDR3aa: CASSSNHGTAYEQYF; CDR3nt: TGTGCCAGCAGCTCGAATCACGGGACGGCCTACGAGCAGTACTTC
d_gene: -; v_gene: TRBV30; abundance: -; j_gene: TRBJ1-4; CDR3aa: CAWSVRGGQNEKLFF; CDR3nt: TGTGCCTGGAGTGTACGTGGGGGGCAGAATGAAAAACTGTTTTTT
d_gene: TRBD2; v_gene: TRBV6-6; abundance: -; j_gene: TRBJ2-2; CDR3aa: CASRPKGGAGTGELFF; CDR3nt: TGTGCCAGCAGACCCAAGGGAGGGGCGGGCACCGGGGAGCTGTTTTTT
d_gene: TRBD1; v_gene: TRBV7-2; abundance: few; j_gene: TRBJ2-6; CDR3aa: CASSPRQGAGANVLTF; CDR3nt: TGTGCCAGCAGCCCCCGACAGGGAGCAGGGGCCAACGTCCTGACTTTC
d_gene: TRBD2; v_gene: TRBV4-3; abundance: -; j_gene: TRBJ2-1; CDR3aa: CASSQASLSGGNYNEQFF; CDR3nt: TGCGCCAGCAGCCAAGCCTCCCTCTCGGGGGGGAACTACAATGAGCAGTTCTTC
d_gene: TRBD2; v_gene: TRBV2; abundance: few; j_gene: TRBJ2-7; CDR3aa: CASSVERGGYEQYF; CDR3nt: TGTGCCAGCAGTGTGGAGCGGGGGGGCTACGAGCAGTACTTC
d_gene: -; v_gene: TRBV27; abundance: -; j_gene: TRBJ2-7; CDR3aa: CASTTTGLYEQYF; CDR3nt: TGTGCCAGCACTACCACAGGCTTGTACGAGCAGTACTTC
d_gene: -; v_gene: TRBV25-1; abundance: few; j_gene: TRBJ2-1; CDR3aa: CASSEKWRGEQFF; CDR3nt: TGTGCCAGCAGTGAGAAATGGAGAGGCGAGCAGTTCTTC
d_gene: -; v_gene: TRBV5-1; abundance: -; j_gene: TRBJ1-6; CDR3aa: CASSLNRANSPLHF; CDR3nt: TGCGCCAGCAGCTTGAACAGGGCGAATTCACCCCTCCACTTT
d_gene: TRBD1; v_gene: TRBV29-1; abundance: -; j_gene: TRBJ1-2; CDR3aa: CSDRGRGYGYTF; CDR3nt: TGCAGCGACAGGGGGCGCGGATATGGCTACACCTTC
d_gene: -; v_gene: TRBV7-6; abundance: -; j_gene: TRBJ1-1; CDR3aa: CASSSVLNTEAFF; CDR3nt: TGTGCCAGCAGCTCGGTCCTGAACACTGAAGCTTTCTTT
d_gene: TRBD1; v_gene: TRBV7-9; abundance: -; j_gene: TRBJ2-2; CDR3aa: CASSLSPTGDTGELFF; CDR3nt: TGTGCCAGCAGCTTATCACCGACAGGGGATACCGGGGAGCTGTTTTTT
d_gene: -; v_gene: TRBV29-1; abundance: few; j_gene: TRBJ2-3; CDR3aa: CSVGPDTQYF; CDR3nt: TGCAGCGTTGGGCCAGATACGCAGTATTTT
d_gene: TRBD2; v_gene: TRBV5-1; abundance: -; j_gene: TRBJ2-1; CDR3aa: CASSPLAGAYNEQFF; CDR3nt: TGCGCCAGCAGCCCACTAGCGGGGGCCTACAATGAGCAGTTCTTC
d_gene: -; v_gene: TRBV27; abundance: -; j_gene: TRBJ2-7; CDR3aa: CASSSSATYEQYF; CDR3nt: TGTGCCAGCAGTTCTAGTGCTACCTACGAGCAGTACTTC
d_gene: -; v_gene: TRBV2; abundance: -; j_gene: TRBJ1-5; CDR3aa: CASGKAPGQPQHF; CDR3nt: TGTGCCAGCGGAAAGGCGCCGGGACAGCCCCAGCATTTT
d_gene: -; v_gene: TRBV5-6; abundance: few; j_gene: TRBJ1-6; CDR3aa: CASSLRQTNSPLHF; CDR3nt: TGTGCCAGCAGCTTGCGGCAGACTAATTCACCCCTCCACTTT
d_gene: TRBD1; v_gene: TRBV7-2; abundance: -; j_gene: TRBJ2-7; CDR3aa: CASSWRQGGYEQYF; CDR3nt: TGTGCCAGCAGCTGGCGACAGGGTGGGTACGAGCAGTACTTC
d_gene: TRBD2; v_gene: TRBV7-2; abundance: -; j_gene: TRBJ2-5; CDR3aa: CASSFAGGPETQYF; CDR3nt: TGTGCCAGCAGCTTCGCGGGGGGGCCAGAGACCCAGTACTTC
d_gene: TRBD1; v_gene: TRBV7-2; abundance: few; j_gene: TRBJ2-2; CDR3aa: CASSFRQGHTGELFF; CDR3nt: TGTGCCAGCAGCTTTCGACAGGGGCACACCGGGGAGCTGTTTTTT
d_gene: TRBD2; v_gene: TRBV7-2; abundance: -; j_gene: TRBJ2-5; CDR3aa: CASSLGLAGGPGETQYF; CDR3nt: TGTGCCAGCAGCCTGGGACTAGCGGGGGGGCCGGGAGAGACCCAGTACTTC
d_gene: TRBD1; v_gene: TRBV5-4; abundance: -; j_gene: TRBJ1-1; CDR3aa: CASSTGTGWTEAFF; CDR3nt: TGTGCCAGCAGCACCGGGACAGGGTGGACTGAAGCTTTCTTT
d_gene: TRBD1; v_gene: TRBV5-6; abundance: -; j_gene: TRBJ2-7; CDR3aa: CASSQPGQGFYEQYF; CDR3nt: TGTGCCAGCAGCCAACCGGGACAGGGGTTCTACGAGCAGTACTTC
d_gene: -; v_gene: TRBV5-4; abundance: -; j_gene: TRBJ1-2; CDR3aa: CASSPPTGGSHGYTF; CDR3nt: TGTGCCAGCAGCCCCCCTACGGGGGGATCCCATGGCTACACCTTC
d_gene: TRBD1; v_gene: TRBV29-1; abundance: -; j_gene: TRBJ2-1; CDR3aa: CSVERGQNKNEQFF; CDR3nt: TGCAGCGTTGAAAGGGGACAGAATAAAAATGAGCAGTTCTTC
d_gene: -; v_gene: TRBV7-9; abundance: -; j_gene: TRBJ2-7; CDR3aa: CASSWSQGYEQYF; CDR3nt: TGTGCCAGCAGCTGGTCTCAGGGCTACGAGCAGTACTTC
d_gene: -; v_gene: TRBV18; abundance: -; j_gene: TRBJ2-6; CDR3aa: CASSLDRGRSGANVLTF; CDR3nt: TGTGCCAGCTCACTGGACAGAGGCCGCTCTGGGGCCAACGTCCTGACTTTC
d_gene: -; v_gene: TRBV2; abundance: few; j_gene: TRBJ2-2; CDR3aa: CASSASGRELFF; CDR3nt: TGTGCCAGCAGTGCAAGCGGAAGGGAGCTGTTTTTT
d_gene: -; v_gene: TRBV7-9; abundance: -; j_gene: TRBJ1-1; CDR3aa: CASSRSPFSGYTEAFF; CDR3nt: TGTGCCAGCAGTCGTTCGCCCTTCTCAGGGTACACTGAAGCTTTCTTT
d_gene: -; v_gene: TRBV18; abundance: -; j_gene: TRBJ2-7; CDR3aa: CASSPSGPEQYF; CDR3nt: TGTGCCAGCTCACCATCAGGCCCCGAGCAGTACTTC
d_gene: TRBD1; v_gene: TRBV6-5; abundance: -; j_gene: TRBJ1-5; CDR3aa: CASSRTGDNQPQHF; CDR3nt: TGTGCCAGCAGCAGGACAGGGGACAATCAGCCCCAGCATTTT
d_gene: TRBD1; v_gene: TRBV7-6; abundance: few; j_gene: TRBJ2-2; CDR3aa: CASSLEQQGARTGELFF; CDR3nt: TGTGCCAGCAGCTTAGAGCAGCAGGGGGCGCGGACCGGGGAGCTGTTTTTT
d_gene: TRBD1; v_gene: TRBV10-2; abundance: -; j_gene: TRBJ1-2; CDR3aa: CATSGGNGYTF; CDR3nt: TGCGCCACCTCAGGGGGTAATGGCTACACCTTC
d_gene: -; v_gene: TRBV20-1; abundance: -; j_gene: TRBJ2-5; CDR3aa: CSALARETQYF; CDR3nt: TGCAGTGCTCTAGCCAGGGAGACCCAGTACTTC
d_gene: -; v_gene: TRBV2; abundance: few; j_gene: TRBJ2-1; CDR3aa: CASSWGESYNEQFF; CDR3nt: TGTGCCAGCAGTTGGGGGGAATCCTACAATGAGCAGTTCTTC
d_gene: -; v_gene: TRBV5-6; abundance: -; j_gene: TRBJ2-2; CDR3aa: CASSLGPTNTGELFF; CDR3nt: TGTGCCAGCAGCTTGGGGCCTACGAACACCGGGGAGCTGTTTTTT
d_gene: -; v_gene: TRBV9; abundance: few; j_gene: TRBJ1-2; CDR3aa: CASSPLGAGISYGYTF; CDR3nt: TGTGCCAGCAGCCCTCTAGGGGCAGGGATCAGTTATGGCTACACCTTC
d_gene: -; v_gene: TRBV2; abundance: -; j_gene: TRBJ2-3; CDR3aa: CASRTGTGQDTQYF; CDR3nt: TGTGCCAGCAGAACCGGGACTGGCCAAGATACGCAGTATTTT